This T cell receptor beta chain came from a study of T cells in Graves' hyperthyroidism and ophthalmopathy. Across the whole study: Blood was drawn when the patient was first diagnosed and still untreated. Study results and limitations: Among thyroid clonotypes expanded above 0.001, most also appeared in blood.

To note about this clonotype: Its cognate antigen is unknown.

Trimming took 6 bases from V and 7 from J, leaving 15 bases between them. From germline, CDR1 is LNHDA and CDR2 SQIVND (reference sequence). The CDR3 is 13 amino acids. The study left out patients who had uncontrolled infection, other autoimmune disease, pregnancy or lactation. From 9 to 10 ml of fresh peripheral blood, PBMCs were isolated. The CDR3 regions of TCR beta were amplified from RNA transcripts. HTBI primers drove first-round RT-PCR of the TCR CDR3. TCRdb processed the multiplex PCR reads anew with MiXCR; each CDR3 protein has one entry. The repertoire includes under 600,000 distinct CDR3 sequences, approximately 16% of them detected once, and around 3.5% sits in the top ten.

The sequenced sample was blood. This sequence was found in a woman aged 40 to 55 with Graves' ophthalmopathy. The chain employs TRBV19 and TRBJ1-2; tentative D call: TRBD1 (6 bases). CDR3 sequence reads: CASSPTGTSGYTF. CDR3 sequence (DNA): TGTGCCAGTAGCCCGACCGGGACATCTGGCTACACCTTC.